The rows below give T cell receptor beta chains drawn from one sample of a study of control samples from healthy donors and cancer patients. Assay: immunoSEQ multiplex PCR; the TCRdb copy retains only in-frame clones and omits some. The table has 100,000 or so clones, about 92% seen once. Sequencing was performed on blood. The receptor source for this set is a woman aged 18-29 years in good health. Both conserved end residues are part of each CDR3. Fields, in order: D gene, CDR3 length, J gene, V gene, clone size, CDR3 protein, CDR3 DNA. D genes are given only for firm matches. Clone size is not always given. Where it is, it says once, few, many or a class for expanded clones.

D: NA
length: 12
J: TRBJ1-1
V: TRBV29-1
size: once
CDR3: CSSGEGVAEAFF
DNA: TGCAGCTCCGGGGAGGGGGTGGCTGAAGCTTTCTTT

D: NA
length: 15
J: TRBJ2-3
V: TRBV7-2
size: NA
CDR3: CASSPDGPSTDTQYF
DNA: TGTGCCAGCAGCCCGGACGGACCTAGCACAGATACGCAGTATTTT

D: NA
length: 11
J: TRBJ2-7
V: TRBV11-2
size: NA
CDR3: CASSETGEQYF
DNA: TGTGCCAGCAGCGAAACGGGGGAGCAGTACTTC

D: NA
length: 13
J: TRBJ2-7
V: TRBV12-3/TRBV12-4
size: NA
CDR3: CASSFQGIYEQYF
DNA: TGTGCCAGCAGTTTCCAGGGAATCTACGAGCAGTACTTC

D: NA
length: 12
J: TRBJ2-1
V: TRBV12-3/TRBV12-4
size: NA
CDR3: CASSLGGSEQFF
DNA: TGTGCCAGCAGTTTAGGGGGGAGCGAGCAGTTCTTC

D: NA
length: 12
J: TRBJ1-1
V: TRBV5-6
size: NA
CDR3: CASSLGWGEAFF
DNA: TGTGCCAGCAGCTTGGGCTGGGGTGAAGCTTTCTTT

D: NA
length: 13
J: TRBJ2-2
V: TRBV5-4
size: NA
CDR3: CASRWRETGELFF
DNA: TGTGCCAGCCGGTGGAGGGAGACCGGGGAGCTGTTTTTT

D: NA
length: 15
J: TRBJ2-3
V: TRBV6-5
size: NA
CDR3: CASSAGDSSTDTQYF
DNA: TGTGCCAGCAGCGCCGGGGATTCTAGCACAGATACGCAGTATTTT

D: NA
length: 16
J: TRBJ1-3
V: TRBV14
size: NA
CDR3: CASSQIPGFSGNTIYF
DNA: TGTGCCAGCAGCCAAATTCCCGGTTTCTCTGGAAACACCATATATTTT

D: NA
length: 13
J: TRBJ1-2
V: TRBV6-5
size: NA
CDR3: CASKGVVSYGYTF
DNA: TGTGCCAGTAAAGGGGTTGTGAGCTATGGCTACACCTTC

D: TRBD2
length: 17
J: TRBJ2-3
V: TRBV5-1
size: NA
CDR3: CASSLTSGETSTDTQYF
DNA: TGCGCCAGCAGCTTAACTAGCGGGGAAACTAGCACAGATACGCAGTATTTT

D: TRBD2
length: 14
J: TRBJ2-5
V: TRBV9
size: NA
CDR3: CASSAAGVGETQYF
DNA: TGTGCCAGCAGCGCCGCGGGGGTGGGAGAGACCCAGTACTTC

D: NA
length: 16
J: TRBJ2-1
V: TRBV19
size: NA
CDR3: CASSIHPGPIGNEQFF
DNA: TGTGCCAGTAGTATACACCCCGGACCGATCGGCAATGAGCAGTTCTTC

D: NA
length: 14
J: TRBJ1-2
V: TRBV19
size: NA
CDR3: CASKVEFPNYGYTF
DNA: TGTGCCAGTAAAGTGGAATTCCCTAACTATGGCTACACCTTC

D: NA
length: 14
J: TRBJ2-1
V: TRBV7-2
size: NA
CDR3: CASSSRGTYNEQFF
DNA: TGTGCCAGCAGCTCCCGGGGCACCTACAATGAGCAGTTCTTC

D: NA
length: 11
J: TRBJ2-1
V: TRBV25-1
size: NA
CDR3: CASREVGEQFF
DNA: TGTGCCAGCAGAGAGGTGGGTGAGCAGTTCTTC

D: NA
length: 13
J: TRBJ1-1
V: TRBV28
size: NA
CDR3: CASERFRDTEAFF
DNA: TGTGCCAGCGAGAGATTTCGGGACACTGAAGCTTTCTTT

D: NA
length: 18
J: TRBJ2-3
V: TRBV4-1
size: NA
CDR3: CASSQQGRPRASTDTQYF
DNA: TGCGCCAGCAGCCAGCAGGGACGGCCCCGAGCCAGCACAGATACGCAGTATTTT

D: TRBD1
length: 15
J: TRBJ2-7
V: TRBV6-8
size: once
CDR3: CASSPRTGGSHEQYF
DNA: TGTGCCAGCAGCCCTAGGACAGGGGGGTCCCACGAGCAGTACTTC

D: NA
length: 16
J: TRBJ1-3
V: TRBV11-2
size: NA
CDR3: CASSLGPDLSGNTIYF
DNA: TGTGCCAGCAGCTTAGGTCCGGACCTCTCTGGAAACACCATATATTTT

D: NA
length: 15
J: TRBJ2-1
V: TRBV18
size: NA
CDR3: CASSPPSEPINEQFF
DNA: TGTGCCAGCTCACCACCTTCAGAACCCATCAATGAGCAGTTCTTC

D: NA
length: 16
J: TRBJ2-3
V: TRBV5-5
size: once
CDR3: CASSLTGKGNTDTQYF
DNA: TGTGCCAGCAGCTTAACAGGGAAGGGGAACACAGATACGCAGTATTTT

D: TRBD1
length: 15
J: TRBJ2-7
V: TRBV28
size: NA
CDR3: CASSPGDSTGYEQYF
DNA: TGTGCCAGCAGCCCAGGGGACAGTACGGGCTACGAGCAGTACTTC

D: TRBD2
length: 13
J: TRBJ2-7
V: TRBV12-3/TRBV12-4
size: NA
CDR3: CASSQSGTSEQYF
DNA: TGTGCCAGCAGCCAGAGCGGGACGAGTGAGCAGTACTTC

D: NA
length: 13
J: TRBJ2-7
V: TRBV7-8
size: NA
CDR3: CASRSAVYYEQYF
DNA: TGTGCCAGCAGGTCGGCAGTATACTACGAGCAGTACTTC

D: NA
length: 15
J: TRBJ2-2
V: TRBV30
size: NA
CDR3: CAWQGRTTAAGELFF
DNA: TGTGCCTGGCAGGGTCGCACTACCGCGGCCGGGGAGCTGTTTTTT

D: NA
length: 11
J: TRBJ2-3
V: TRBV10-2
size: NA
CDR3: CASTQGDTQYF
DNA: TGCGCCAGCACCCAGGGGGATACGCAGTATTTT

D: NA
length: 16
J: TRBJ2-3
V: TRBV6-4
size: NA
CDR3: CASSAQTRLDPDTQYF
DNA: TGTGCCAGCAGCGCCCAAACAAGACTAGACCCAGATACGCAGTATTTT

D: NA
length: 13
J: TRBJ2-3
V: TRBV27
size: NA
CDR3: CASSLVGTDTQYF
DNA: TGTGCCAGCAGTTTAGTTGGCACAGATACGCAGTATTTT

D: TRBD2
length: 16
J: TRBJ2-5
V: TRBV7-7
size: NA
CDR3: CASSQGTSVNQETQYF
DNA: TGTGCCAGCAGCCAAGGGACTAGCGTGAATCAAGAGACCCAGTACTTC

D: NA
length: 14
J: TRBJ1-5
V: TRBV10-3
size: NA
CDR3: CAISDRVSNQPQHF
DNA: TGTGCCATCAGTGACAGGGTAAGCAATCAGCCCCAGCATTTT

D: TRBD1
length: 15
J: TRBJ1-2
V: TRBV5-1
size: NA
CDR3: CASSQRQGTAYGYTF
DNA: TGCGCCAGCAGCCAAAGACAGGGGACCGCCTATGGCTACACCTTC

D: NA
length: 14
J: TRBJ1-1
V: TRBV2
size: NA
CDR3: CASSEFGGRHEAFF
DNA: TGTGCCAGCAGTGAGTTCGGGGGGCGCCATGAAGCTTTCTTT

D: NA
length: 12
J: TRBJ1-1
V: TRBV7-9
size: NA
CDR3: CASSLGTEEAFF
DNA: TGTGCCAGCAGCTTAGGGACGGAGGAAGCTTTCTTT

D: TRBD1
length: 15
J: TRBJ2-4
V: TRBV19
size: NA
CDR3: CASRRTGGIKNIQYF
DNA: TGTGCCAGTCGGCGGACAGGGGGCATCAAAAACATTCAGTACTTC

D: NA
length: 14
J: TRBJ2-5
V: TRBV5-1
size: NA
CDR3: CASSEQVFQETQYF
DNA: TGCGCCAGCAGCGAACAGGTCTTCCAAGAGACCCAGTACTTC

D: NA
length: 15
J: TRBJ1-2
V: TRBV6-5
size: NA
CDR3: CASSSRAGTSYGYTF
DNA: TGTGCCAGCAGTTCCAGGGCGGGGACGAGCTATGGCTACACCTTC

D: TRBD1
length: 13
J: TRBJ1-1
V: TRBV6-2/TRBV6-3
size: NA
CDR3: CASSLRQGAEAFF
DNA: TGTGCCAGCAGCCTGAGACAGGGGGCTGAAGCTTTCTTT

D: NA
length: 15
J: TRBJ1-6
V: TRBV11-2
size: NA
CDR3: CASSRFVRINSPLHF
DNA: TGTGCCAGCAGCCGGTTCGTCCGAATTAATTCACCCCTCCACTTT

D: NA
length: 12
J: TRBJ2-5
V: TRBV29-1
size: NA
CDR3: CSVEASQETQYF
DNA: TGCAGCGTTGAGGCTTCACAAGAGACCCAGTACTTC